This T cell receptor beta chain comes out of a study of OX40 agonist ivuxolimab in advanced cancers. About the study as a whole: Ivuxolimab was an agonistic, fully human IgG2 monoclonal antibody directed against OX40 (CD134), a costimulatory receptor. Intravenous ivuxolimab was administered to patients every 2 weeks at six dose levels: 0.01, 0.1, 0.3, 1.5, 3 and 10 mg/kg. Of the roughly 51 patients in dose escalation, 19 had hepatocellular carcinoma, some 15 had melanoma, 9 had renal cell carcinoma and 9 had head and neck cancer. In the dose-escalation cohort, 70% to 90% of patients were male, and the mean age was 60 years with a range of roughly 20 to 79. Prior anti-PD-1, anti-PD-L1 or anti-CTLA-4 therapy was permitted, and about two fifths of dose-escalation patients had received checkpoint inhibitors. Partial responses occurred in three dose-escalation patients: two with cutaneous melanoma and one with hepatocellular carcinoma. The purpose of peripheral TCRbeta sequencing was to test whether ivuxolimab changed TCR sequence diversity and led to clonal T-cell expansion. The paper reports the monotherapy dose-escalation portion (N of about 50 patients) of the phase I ivuxolimab trial. Overall study outcomes, separate from this receptor: After ivuxolimab, CD8+ T cells had more expanded clones than CD4+ T cells on average. In the 0.1-3.0 mg/kg groups, partial responders had among the lowest normalized peripheral clonal expansion, particularly in CD8+ T cells. Clonal expansion of both CD4+ and CD8+ blood T cells was observed from baseline to week 6 at doses 0.1 to 3.0 mg/kg. Low levels of normalized T-cell clonal expansion were also shown by some nonresponding patients. The antigen specificity of the peripheral T cells that underwent clonal expansion was not determined.

The trial excluded patients who had a history of autoimmune disease or were on systemic immunosuppression. Peripheral blood for TCR sequencing was drawn from every dose cohort at baseline, at cycle 4 day 1 and at cycle 7 day 1. Samples came from an open-label, multicenter, first-in-human phase I dose-escalation trial of ivuxolimab. Adults with locally advanced or metastatic head and neck squamous cell, hepatocellular, melanoma or renal cell carcinoma were enrolled in the trial. CD4+ and CD8+ T cells were sorted separately from peripheral blood before TCR sequencing. This clone was counted once. The antigen it binds to is not known. No clone much larger than this one lies a single base away; base qualities are absent. Per the germline V gene, SQVTM is the CDR1 and ANQGSEA is the CDR2. Including the terminal cysteine and phenylalanine, the CDR3 comprises 11 residues. Solely the CDR3 DNA is kept, with 33 bases framed from the first base. Relative to germline, V is 4 bases shorter and J is 15 bases shorter, with 16 bases between their ends.

Genomic DNA was isolated from the sorted cells so that the TCRbeta CDR3 region could be sequenced. TCRbeta CDR3 regions were sequenced using the immunoSEQ Assay. Drawn from immuneACCESS, this table holds only the in-frame rearrangements with V and J called that TCRdb kept. Clones are partly lost; checked studies trace under half to an unresolved V gene and leave the rest unexplained. Here the sample has 35,000 to 45,000 clones; roughly 86% occur a single time. The ten largest account for 21% of the sample. The rearrangement combines TRBV29-1 with TRBJ2-1; the D segment may tentatively be TRBD1 or TRBD2, each giving 6 matched bases. The sequence derives from an adult with an advanced solid tumor such as melanoma, head and neck, liver or kidney cancer. The specimen comprised CD4+ or CD8+ T cells sorted from blood, sampled in a trial of the OX40 agonist ivuxolimab. The bases are TGCAGCGTTGCGGGGGCTGGAAGTCTGTTCTTC. Its protein product is CSVAGAGSLFF.